What follows is one TCR beta chain and its context. This may be a read error, as it is one base from a much larger clone. MiXCR, run by TCRdb on the 5' RACE reads, gives a single entry per CDR3 protein. The repertoire holds roughly 16,000 distinct CDR3 sequences, with around 6% as singletons. The data derive from a study of early T cells in non-severe SARS-CoV-2 infection. Germline lookup yields CDR1 SGHNT and CDR2 YYREEE (reference sequence). J gave up 0 bases and V 0 bases, and 7 bases lay outside the gene matches. There are 17 residues in the CDR3. The V call is TRBV5-4, the J call TRBJ2-3; 7 bases match TRBD2. The input for sequencing was whole blood, taken at baseline. This receptor was identified in an adult who was a healthcare worker with PCR-confirmed SARS-CoV-2 infection or an uninfected control (not recorded which). CDR3: CASSLAAGTMSTDTQYF. CDR3 nucleotides: TGTGCCAGCAGCTTGGCCGCTGGGACTATGAGCACAGATACGCAGTATTTT.